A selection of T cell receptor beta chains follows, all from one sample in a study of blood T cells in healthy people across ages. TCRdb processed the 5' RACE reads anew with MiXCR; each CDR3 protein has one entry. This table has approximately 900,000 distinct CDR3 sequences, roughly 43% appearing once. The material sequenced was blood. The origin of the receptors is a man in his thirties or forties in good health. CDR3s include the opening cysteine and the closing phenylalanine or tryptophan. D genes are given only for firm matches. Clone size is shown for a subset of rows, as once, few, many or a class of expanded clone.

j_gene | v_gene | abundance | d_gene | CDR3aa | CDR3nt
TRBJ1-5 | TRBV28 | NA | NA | CASSFRSARVGQPQHF | TGTGCCAGCAGTTTCCGTTCGGCCAGGGTGGGGCAGCCCCAGCATTTT
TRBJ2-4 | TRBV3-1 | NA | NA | CASSQFIAKNIQYF | TGTGCCAGCAGCCAATTCATAGCCAAAAACATTCAGTACTTC
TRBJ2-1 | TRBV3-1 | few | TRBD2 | CASSPIAGRNEQFF | TGTGCCAGCAGCCCAATAGCGGGTCGTAATGAGCAGTTCTTC
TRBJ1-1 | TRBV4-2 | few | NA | CASRNSGRFNTEAFF | TGTGCCAGCAGGAACTCGGGTAGGTTTAACACTGAAGCTTTCTTT
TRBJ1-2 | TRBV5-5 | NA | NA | CASSVASSVYGYTF | TGTGCCAGCAGCGTCGCCAGTTCCGTCTATGGCTACACCTTC
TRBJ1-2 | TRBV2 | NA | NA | CASSDPSPSDGANYGYTF | TGTGCCAGCAGTGACCCCTCTCCTTCGGACGGGGCTAACTATGGCTACACCTTC
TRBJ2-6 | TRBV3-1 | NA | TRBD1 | CASSRTGVSGANVLTF | TGTGCCAGCAGCCGGACAGGGGTCTCTGGGGCCAACGTCCTGACTTTC
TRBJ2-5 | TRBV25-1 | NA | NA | CASSEFWGSQETQYF | TGTGCCAGCAGTGAATTCTGGGGTTCCCAAGAGACCCAGTACTTC
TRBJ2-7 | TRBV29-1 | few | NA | CSVEDVAGRTYEQYF | TGCAGCGTTGAAGATGTGGCGGGGAGGACCTACGAGCAGTACTTC
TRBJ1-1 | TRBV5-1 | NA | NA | CASSLGSGGRNTEAFF | TGCGCCAGCAGCTTGGGTTCTGGGGGCAGGAACACTGAAGCTTTCTTT
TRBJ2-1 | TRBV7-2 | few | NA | CASVPVPGGGNEQFF | TGTGCCAGCGTCCCCGTGCCAGGTGGGGGCAATGAGCAGTTCTTC
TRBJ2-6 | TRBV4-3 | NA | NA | CASSQDRWTDSGANVLTF | TGCGCCAGCAGCCAAGATCGGTGGACTGACTCTGGGGCCAACGTCCTGACTTTC
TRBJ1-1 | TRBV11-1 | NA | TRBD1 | CASSLFNPGQTLTEAFF | TGTGCCAGCAGCTTATTTAATCCGGGACAGACACTCACTGAAGCTTTCTTT
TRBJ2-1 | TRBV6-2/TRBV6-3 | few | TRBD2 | CATYTGTSPNEQFF | TGTGCCACCTACACCGGGACTAGCCCCAATGAGCAGTTCTTC
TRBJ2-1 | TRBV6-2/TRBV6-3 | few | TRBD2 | CASSSTSGYSYNEQFF | TGTGCCAGCAGCTCTACTAGCGGCTACTCCTACAATGAGCAGTTCTTC
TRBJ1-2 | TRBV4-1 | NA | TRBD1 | CASSQATGGSRGYTF | TGCGCCAGCAGCCAAGCGACAGGGGGCTCGCGGGGCTACACCTTC
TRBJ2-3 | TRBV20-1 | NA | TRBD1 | CSADRAVDTQYF | TGCAGTGCTGACAGGGCGGTAGATACGCAGTATTTT
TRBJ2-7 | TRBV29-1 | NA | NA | CSVAGHSYEQYF | TGCAGCGTTGCGGGACACTCCTACGAGCAGTACTTC
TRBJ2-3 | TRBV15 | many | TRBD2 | CATSRDSGGADTQYF | TGTGCCACCAGCAGAGATAGCGGGGGTGCAGATACGCAGTATTTT
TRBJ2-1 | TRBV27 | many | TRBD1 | CASSLWPGQRAGEQFF | TGTGCCAGCAGTTTATGGCCGGGACAGAGGGCAGGAGAGCAGTTCTTC
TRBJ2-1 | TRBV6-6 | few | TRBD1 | CASRGTEYNEQFF | TGTGCCAGCAGGGGGACAGAGTACAATGAGCAGTTCTTC
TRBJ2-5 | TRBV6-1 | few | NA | CASRQGETQYF | TGTGCCAGCAGGCAGGGAGAGACCCAGTACTTC
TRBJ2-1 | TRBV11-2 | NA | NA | CAGSHGDGNYNEQFF | TGTGCCGGCAGCCACGGTGATGGTAACTACAATGAGCAGTTCTTC
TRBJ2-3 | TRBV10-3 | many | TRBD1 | CAISNDRDTDTQYF | TGTGCCATCAGTAACGACAGGGATACAGATACGCAGTATTTT
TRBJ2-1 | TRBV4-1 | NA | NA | CASSQDFHNEQFF | TGCGCCAGCAGCCAAGATTTCCACAATGAGCAGTTCTTC
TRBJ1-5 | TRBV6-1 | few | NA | CASTANKGPMGSQPQHF | TGTGCCAGCACCGCAAATAAGGGACCGATGGGAAGTCAGCCCCAGCATTTT
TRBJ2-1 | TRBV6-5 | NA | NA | CASSYRGDEQFF | TGTGCCAGCAGTTACAGGGGGGATGAGCAGTTCTTC
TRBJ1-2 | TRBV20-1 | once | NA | CSARFGVVGANYGYTF | TGCAGTGCTAGATTCGGGGTGGTGGGCGCTAACTATGGCTACACCTTC
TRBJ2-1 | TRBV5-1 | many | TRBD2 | CASLQSGGSNEQFF | TGCGCCAGCTTGCAGAGCGGGGGGTCGAATGAGCAGTTCTTC
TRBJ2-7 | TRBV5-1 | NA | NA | CASSPSVGLNEQYF | TGCGCCAGCAGCCCCTCTGTGGGGCTCAATGAGCAGTACTTC
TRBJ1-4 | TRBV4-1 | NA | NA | CASSQDTRVGEKLFF | TGCGCCAGCAGCCAAGATACCCGGGTTGGCGAAAAACTGTTTTTT
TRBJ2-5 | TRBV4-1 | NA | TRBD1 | CASSSDRGYQETQYF | TGCGCCAGCAGCTCCGACAGGGGGTACCAAGAGACCCAGTACTTC
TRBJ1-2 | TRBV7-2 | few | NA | CASSLVDYGYTF | TGTGCCAGCAGCTTGGTAGACTATGGCTACACCTTC
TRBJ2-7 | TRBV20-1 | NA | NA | CSASTYQGTDEQYF | TGCAGTGCTAGTACATATCAGGGGACGGACGAGCAGTACTTC